This TCR beta chain was sequenced in a study of blood T cell repertoires in COVID-19. Study as a whole: There were acute and convalescent COVID-19 samples, and they came from the United States, Italy and Spain.

Study processing details: From reference gene primer amplification, estimates of nucleated cell counts were derived. Measured with immunoSEQ multiplex PCR; TCRdb has only the in-frame clones, and not every one. Clone size and the V and J calls come from that table; the DNA yielded D and trimming. The sample consists of over 70,000 clones, roughly 74% of them appearing once. A Seattle source enrolled patients during active infection and followed them longitudinally. V was trimmed by 6 bases and J by 1 base, leaving 6 bases between them. The CDR3 is made up of 11 amino acids. Germline CDR1 reads DFQATT; CDR2 reads SNEGSKA (reference sequence).

The sequence was obtained from a man between 65 and 85 years old with COVID-19, enrolled during active disease. Sequenced input: peripheral blood. V is TRBV20-1 and J is TRBJ2-5; possibly TRBD2 for D (5 bases). The CDR3 reads CSADFQETQYF. The DNA of the CDR3 is TGCAGTGCGGACTTCCAAGAGACCCAGTACTTC.